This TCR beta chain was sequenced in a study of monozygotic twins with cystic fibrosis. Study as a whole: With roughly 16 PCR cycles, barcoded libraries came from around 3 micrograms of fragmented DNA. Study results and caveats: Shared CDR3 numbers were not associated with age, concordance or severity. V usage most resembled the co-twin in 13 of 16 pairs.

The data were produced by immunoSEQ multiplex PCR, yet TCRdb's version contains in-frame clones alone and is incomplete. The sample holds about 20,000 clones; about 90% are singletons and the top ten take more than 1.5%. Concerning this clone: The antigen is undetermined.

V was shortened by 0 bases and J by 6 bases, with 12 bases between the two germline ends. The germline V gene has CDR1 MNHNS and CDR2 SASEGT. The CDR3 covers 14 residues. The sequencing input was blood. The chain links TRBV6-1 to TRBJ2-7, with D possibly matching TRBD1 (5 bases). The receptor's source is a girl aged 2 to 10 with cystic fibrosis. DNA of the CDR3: TGTGCCAGCAGTGAAGCGCTAGTAGGGGTCGAGCAGTACTTC. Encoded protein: CASSEALVGVEQYF.